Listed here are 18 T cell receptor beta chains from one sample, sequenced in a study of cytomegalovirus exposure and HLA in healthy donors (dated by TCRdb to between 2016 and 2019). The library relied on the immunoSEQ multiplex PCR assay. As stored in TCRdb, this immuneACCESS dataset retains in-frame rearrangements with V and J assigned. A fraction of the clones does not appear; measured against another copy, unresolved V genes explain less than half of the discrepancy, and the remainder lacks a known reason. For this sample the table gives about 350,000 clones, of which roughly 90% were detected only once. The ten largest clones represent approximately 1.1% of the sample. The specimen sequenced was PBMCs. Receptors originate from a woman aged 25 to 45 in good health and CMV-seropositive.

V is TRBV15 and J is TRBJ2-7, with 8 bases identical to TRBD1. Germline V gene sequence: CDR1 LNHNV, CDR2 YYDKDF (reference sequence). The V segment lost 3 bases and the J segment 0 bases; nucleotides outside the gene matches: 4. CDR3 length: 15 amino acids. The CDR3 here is CATSSPGTGSYEQYF. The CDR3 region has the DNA TGTGCCACCAGCAGCCCCGGGACAGGCTCCTACGAGCAGTACTTC.

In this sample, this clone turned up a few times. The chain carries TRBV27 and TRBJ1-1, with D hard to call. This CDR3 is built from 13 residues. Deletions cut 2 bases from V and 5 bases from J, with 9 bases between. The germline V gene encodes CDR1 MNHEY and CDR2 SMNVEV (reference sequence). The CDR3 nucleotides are TGTGCCAGCAGTTTAGCCGGGCGGACTGAAGCTTTCTTT. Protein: CASSLAGRTEAFF.

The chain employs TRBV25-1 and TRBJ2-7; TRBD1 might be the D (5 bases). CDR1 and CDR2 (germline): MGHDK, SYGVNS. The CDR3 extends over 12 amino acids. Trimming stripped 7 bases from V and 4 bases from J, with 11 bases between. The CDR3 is CASNDDSYEQYF. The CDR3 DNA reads TGTGCCAGCAACGACGACAGTTACGAGCAGTACTTC.

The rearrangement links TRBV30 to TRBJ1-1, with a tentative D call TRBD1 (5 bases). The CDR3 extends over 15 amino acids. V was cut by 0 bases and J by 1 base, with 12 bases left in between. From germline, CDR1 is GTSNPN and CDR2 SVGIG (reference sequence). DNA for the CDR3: TGTGCCTGGAGTGTCATAGGGGCTCAGAACACTGAAGCTTTCTTT. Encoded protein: CAWSVIGAQNTEAFF.

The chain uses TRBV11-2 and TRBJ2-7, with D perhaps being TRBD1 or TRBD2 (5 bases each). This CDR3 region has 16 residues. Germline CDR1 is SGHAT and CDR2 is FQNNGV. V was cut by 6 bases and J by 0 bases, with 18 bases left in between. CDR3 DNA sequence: TGTGCCAGCAGTTACAGGAACCCGAGGGGCTCCTACGAGCAGTACTTC. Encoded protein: CASSYRNPRGSYEQYF.

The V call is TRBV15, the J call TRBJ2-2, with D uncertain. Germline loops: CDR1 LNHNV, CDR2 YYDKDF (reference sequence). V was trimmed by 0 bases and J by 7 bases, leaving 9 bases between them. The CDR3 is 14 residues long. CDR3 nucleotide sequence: TGTGCCACCAGCAGAGATCCAGCAGGCGGGGAGCTGTTTTTT. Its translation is CATSRDPAGGELFF.

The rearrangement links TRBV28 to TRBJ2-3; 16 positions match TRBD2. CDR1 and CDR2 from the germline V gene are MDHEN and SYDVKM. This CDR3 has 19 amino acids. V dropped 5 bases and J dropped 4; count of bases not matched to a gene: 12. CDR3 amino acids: CASSVPGLAGGPWADTQYF. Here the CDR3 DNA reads TGTGCCAGCAGTGTTCCGGGACTAGCGGGGGGGCCCTGGGCAGATACGCAGTATTTT.

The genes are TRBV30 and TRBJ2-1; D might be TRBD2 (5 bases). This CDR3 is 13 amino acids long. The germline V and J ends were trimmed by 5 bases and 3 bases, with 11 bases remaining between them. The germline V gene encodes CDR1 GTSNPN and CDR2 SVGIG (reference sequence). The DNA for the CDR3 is TGTGCCTGGGGACTGGAAAACTACAATGAGCAGTTCTTC. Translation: CAWGLENYNEQFF. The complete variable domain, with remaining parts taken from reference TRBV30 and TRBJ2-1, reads SQTIHQWPATLVQPVGSPLSLECTVEGTSNPNLYWYRQAAGRGLQLLFYSVGIGQISSEVPQNLSASRPQDRQFILSSKKLLLSDSGFYLCAWGLENYNEQFFGPGTRLTVL.

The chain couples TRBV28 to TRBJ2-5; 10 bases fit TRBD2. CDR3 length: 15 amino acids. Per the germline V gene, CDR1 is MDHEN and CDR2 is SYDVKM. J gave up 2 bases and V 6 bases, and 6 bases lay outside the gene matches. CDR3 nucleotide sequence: TGTGCCAGCAGCCGCCGACTAGCGGGTCAAGAGACCCAGTACTTC. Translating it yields CASSRRLAGQETQYF.

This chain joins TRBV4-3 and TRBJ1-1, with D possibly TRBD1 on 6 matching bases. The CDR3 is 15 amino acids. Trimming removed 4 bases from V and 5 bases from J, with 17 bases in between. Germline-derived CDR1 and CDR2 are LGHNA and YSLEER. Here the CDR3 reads CASSREIGGYTEAFF. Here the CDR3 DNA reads TGCGCCAGCAGCCGAGAGATAGGGGGATATACTGAAGCTTTCTTT.

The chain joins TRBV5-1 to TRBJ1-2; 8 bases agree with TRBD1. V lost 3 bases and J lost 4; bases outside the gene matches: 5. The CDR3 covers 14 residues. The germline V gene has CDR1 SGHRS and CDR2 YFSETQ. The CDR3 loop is CASSSGGPSYGYTF. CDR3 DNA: TGCGCCAGCAGCTCAGGGGGCCCCTCCTATGGCTACACCTTC. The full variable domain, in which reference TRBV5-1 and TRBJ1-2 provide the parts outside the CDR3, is KAGVTQTPRYLIKTRGQQVTLSCSPISGHRSVSWYQQTPGQGLQFLFEYFSETQRNKGNFPGRFSGRQFSNSRSEMNVSTLELGDSALYLCASSSGGPSYGYTFGSGTRLTVV.

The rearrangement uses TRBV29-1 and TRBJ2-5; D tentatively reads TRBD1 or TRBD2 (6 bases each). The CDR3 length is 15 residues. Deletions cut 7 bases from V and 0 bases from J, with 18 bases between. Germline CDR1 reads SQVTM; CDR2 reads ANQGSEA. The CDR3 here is CSAGGPPGYQETQYF. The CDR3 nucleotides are TGCAGCGCTGGGGGGCCGCCGGGGTACCAAGAGACCCAGTACTTC. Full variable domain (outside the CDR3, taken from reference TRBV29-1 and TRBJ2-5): SAVISQKPSRDICQRGTSLTIQCQVDSQVTMMFWYRQQPGQSLTLIATANQGSEATYESGFVIDKFPISRPNLTFSTLTVSNMSPEDSSIYLCSAGGPPGYQETQYFGPGTRLLVL.

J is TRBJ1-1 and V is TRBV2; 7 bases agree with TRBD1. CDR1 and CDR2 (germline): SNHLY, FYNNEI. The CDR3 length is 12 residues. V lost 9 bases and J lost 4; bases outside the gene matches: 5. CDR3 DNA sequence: TGTGCCAGGGGACAGTCTGGCACTGAAGCTTTCTTT. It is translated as CARGQSGTEAFF.

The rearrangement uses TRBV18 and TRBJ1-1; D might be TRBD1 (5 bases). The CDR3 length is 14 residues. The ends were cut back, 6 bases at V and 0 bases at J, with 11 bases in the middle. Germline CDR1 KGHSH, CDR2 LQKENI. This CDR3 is CASSQGQLNTEAFF. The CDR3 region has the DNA TGTGCCAGCTCCCAGGGTCAGTTGAACACTGAAGCTTTCTTT.

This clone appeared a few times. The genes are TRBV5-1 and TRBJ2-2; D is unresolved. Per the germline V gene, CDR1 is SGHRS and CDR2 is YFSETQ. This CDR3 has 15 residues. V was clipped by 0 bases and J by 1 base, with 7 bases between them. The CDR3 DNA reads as TGCGCCAGCAGCTTGGTGGCAGGGAACACCGGGGAGCTGTTTTTT. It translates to CASSLVAGNTGELFF.

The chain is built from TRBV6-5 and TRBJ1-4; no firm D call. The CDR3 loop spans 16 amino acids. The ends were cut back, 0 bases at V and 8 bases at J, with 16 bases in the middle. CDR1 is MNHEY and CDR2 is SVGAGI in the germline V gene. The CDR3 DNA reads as TGTGCCAGCAGTTACTCGATATCTCGGGTCGGGGAAAAACTGTTTTTT. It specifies CASSYSISRVGEKLFF.

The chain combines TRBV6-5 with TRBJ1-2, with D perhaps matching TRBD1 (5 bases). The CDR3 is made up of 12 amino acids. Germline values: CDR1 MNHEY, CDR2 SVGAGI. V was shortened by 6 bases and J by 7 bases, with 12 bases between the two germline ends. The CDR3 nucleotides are TGTGCCAGCAGGATGGGGGGGGGTGGCTACACCTTC. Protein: CASRMGGGGYTF.

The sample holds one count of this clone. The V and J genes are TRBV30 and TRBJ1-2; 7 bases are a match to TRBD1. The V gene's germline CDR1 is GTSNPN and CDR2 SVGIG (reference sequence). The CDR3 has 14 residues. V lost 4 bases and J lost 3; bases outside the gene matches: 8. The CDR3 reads CAWKRGRIDYGYTF. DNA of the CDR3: TGTGCCTGGAAGAGGGGGCGGATCGACTATGGCTACACCTTC. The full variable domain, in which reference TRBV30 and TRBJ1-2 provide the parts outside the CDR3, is SQTIHQWPATLVQPVGSPLSLECTVEGTSNPNLYWYRQAAGRGLQLLFYSVGIGQISSEVPQNLSASRPQDRQFILSSKKLLLSDSGFYLCAWKRGRIDYGYTFGSGTRLTVV.